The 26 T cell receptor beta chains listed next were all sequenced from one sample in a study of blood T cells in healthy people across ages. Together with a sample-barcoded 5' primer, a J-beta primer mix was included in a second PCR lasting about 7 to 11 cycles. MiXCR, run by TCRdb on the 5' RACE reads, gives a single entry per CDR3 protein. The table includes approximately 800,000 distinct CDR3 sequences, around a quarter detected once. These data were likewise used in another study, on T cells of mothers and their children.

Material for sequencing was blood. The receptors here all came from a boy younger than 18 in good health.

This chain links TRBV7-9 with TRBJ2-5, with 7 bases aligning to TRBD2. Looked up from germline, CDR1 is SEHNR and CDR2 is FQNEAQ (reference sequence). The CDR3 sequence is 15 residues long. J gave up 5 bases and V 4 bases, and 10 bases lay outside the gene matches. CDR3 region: CASSSGTTVSETQYF. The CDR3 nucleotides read TGTGCCAGCAGCTCCGGGACTACCGTTAGTGAGACCCAGTACTTC.

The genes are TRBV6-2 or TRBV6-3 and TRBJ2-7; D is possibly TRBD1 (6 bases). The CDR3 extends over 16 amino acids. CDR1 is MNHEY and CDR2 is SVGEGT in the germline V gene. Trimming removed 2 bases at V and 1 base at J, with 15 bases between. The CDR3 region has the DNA TGTGCCAGCAGTTACGTCATAGGGACACCATCCTACGAGCAGTACTTC. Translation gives CASSYVIGTPSYEQYF.

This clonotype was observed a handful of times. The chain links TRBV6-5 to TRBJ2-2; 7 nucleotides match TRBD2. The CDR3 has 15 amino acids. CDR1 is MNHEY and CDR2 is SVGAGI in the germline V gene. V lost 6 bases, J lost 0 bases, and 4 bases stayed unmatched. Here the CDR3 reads CASRPRGANTGELFF. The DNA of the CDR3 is TGTGCCAGCAGACCCCGGGGGGCGAACACCGGGGAGCTGTTTTTT.

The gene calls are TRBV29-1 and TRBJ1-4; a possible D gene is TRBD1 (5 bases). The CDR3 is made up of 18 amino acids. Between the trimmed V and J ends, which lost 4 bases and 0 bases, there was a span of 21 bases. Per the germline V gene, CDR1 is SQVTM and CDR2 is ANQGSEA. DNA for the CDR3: TGCAGCGTTGGATCGGACACCCCGTGGCCCGCAACTAATGAAAAACTGTTTTTT. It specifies CSVGSDTPWPATNEKLFF.

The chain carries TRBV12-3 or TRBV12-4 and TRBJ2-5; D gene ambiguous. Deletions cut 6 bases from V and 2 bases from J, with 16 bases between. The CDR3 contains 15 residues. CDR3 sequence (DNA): TGTGCCAGCAGCCCGAGGCCACGAGCGCAAGAGACCCAGTACTTC. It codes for CASSPRPRAQETQYF.

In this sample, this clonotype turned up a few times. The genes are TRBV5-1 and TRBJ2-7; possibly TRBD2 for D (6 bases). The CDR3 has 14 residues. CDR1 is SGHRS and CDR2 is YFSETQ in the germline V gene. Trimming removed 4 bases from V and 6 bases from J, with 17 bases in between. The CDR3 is CASSPTRYPGEQYF. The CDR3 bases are TGCGCCAGCAGCCCGACTAGGTACCCCGGCGAGCAGTACTTC.

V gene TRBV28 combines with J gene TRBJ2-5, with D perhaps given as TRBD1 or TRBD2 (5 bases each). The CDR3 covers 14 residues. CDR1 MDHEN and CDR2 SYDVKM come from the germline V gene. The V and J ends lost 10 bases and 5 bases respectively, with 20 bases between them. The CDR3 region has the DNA TGTGCCACCACCAATTGGGACCGCGGGGAGACCCAGTACTTC. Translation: CATTNWDRGETQYF. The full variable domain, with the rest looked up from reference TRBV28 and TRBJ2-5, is DVKVTQSSRYLVKRTGEKVFLECVQDMDHENMFWYRQDPGLGLRLIYFSYDVKMKEKGDIPEGYSVSREKKERFSLILESASTNQTSMYLCATTNWDRGETQYFGPGTRLLVL.

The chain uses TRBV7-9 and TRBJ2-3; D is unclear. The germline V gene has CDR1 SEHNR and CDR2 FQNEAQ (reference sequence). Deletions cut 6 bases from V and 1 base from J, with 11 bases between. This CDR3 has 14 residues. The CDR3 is CASRPLWGTDTQYF. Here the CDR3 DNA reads TGTGCCAGCAGGCCCCTCTGGGGCACAGATACGCAGTATTTT.

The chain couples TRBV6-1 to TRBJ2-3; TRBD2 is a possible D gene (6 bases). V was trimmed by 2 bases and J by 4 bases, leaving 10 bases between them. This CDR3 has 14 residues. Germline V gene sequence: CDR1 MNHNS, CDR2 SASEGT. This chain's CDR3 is CASSELEGPDTQYF. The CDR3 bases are TGTGCCAGCAGTGAATTGGAGGGGCCAGATACGCAGTATTTT.

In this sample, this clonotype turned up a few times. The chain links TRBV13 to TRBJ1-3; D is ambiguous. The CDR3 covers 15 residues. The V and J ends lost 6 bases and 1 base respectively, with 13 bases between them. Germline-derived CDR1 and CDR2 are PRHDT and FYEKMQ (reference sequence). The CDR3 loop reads CASSFPQMSGNTIYF. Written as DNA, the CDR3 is TGTGCCAGCAGTTTTCCACAGATGTCTGGAAACACCATATATTTT.

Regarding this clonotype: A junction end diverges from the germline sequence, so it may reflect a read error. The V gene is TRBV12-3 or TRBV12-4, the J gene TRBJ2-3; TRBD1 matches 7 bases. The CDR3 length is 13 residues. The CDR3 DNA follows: TGTGCCAGCAGCATAACAGGGACAGATGCGCAGTATTTT. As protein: CASSITGTDAQYF.

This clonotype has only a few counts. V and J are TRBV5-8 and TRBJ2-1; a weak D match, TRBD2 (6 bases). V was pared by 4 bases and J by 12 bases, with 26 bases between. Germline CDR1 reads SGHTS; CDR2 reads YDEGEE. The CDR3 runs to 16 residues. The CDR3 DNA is TGTGCCAGCAGCCCGGAGGGGACCCCGGTTGGTTTTGGGCAGTTCTTC. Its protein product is CASSPEGTPVGFGQFF.

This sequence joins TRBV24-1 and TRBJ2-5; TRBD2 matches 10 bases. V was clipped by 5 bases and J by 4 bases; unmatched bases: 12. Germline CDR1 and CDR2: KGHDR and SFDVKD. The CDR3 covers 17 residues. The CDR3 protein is CATSGARTSGSGETQYF. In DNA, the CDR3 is TGTGCCACCAGTGGGGCTCGGACTAGCGGCAGTGGAGAGACCCAGTACTTC.

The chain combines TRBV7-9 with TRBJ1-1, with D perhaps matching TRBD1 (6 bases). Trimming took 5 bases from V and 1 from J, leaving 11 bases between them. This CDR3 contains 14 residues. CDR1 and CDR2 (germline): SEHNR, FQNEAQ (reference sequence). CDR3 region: CASSGGGANTEAFF. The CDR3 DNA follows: TGTGCCAGCAGCGGGGGGGGGGCGAACACTGAAGCTTTCTTT.

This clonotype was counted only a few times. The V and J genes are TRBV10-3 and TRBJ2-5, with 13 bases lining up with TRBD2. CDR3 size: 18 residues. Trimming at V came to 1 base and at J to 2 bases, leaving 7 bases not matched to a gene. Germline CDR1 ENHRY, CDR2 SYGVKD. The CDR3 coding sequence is TGTGCCATCAGTGAGTACACTAGCGGGGGGGCCCGGCAAGAGACCCAGTACTTC. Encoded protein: CAISEYTSGGARQETQYF.

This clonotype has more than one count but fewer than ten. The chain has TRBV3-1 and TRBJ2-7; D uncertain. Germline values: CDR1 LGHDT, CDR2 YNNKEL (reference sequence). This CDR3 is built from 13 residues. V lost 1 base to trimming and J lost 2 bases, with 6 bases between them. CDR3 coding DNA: TGTGCCAGCAGCCAAGGGGCCACCTACGAGCAGTACTTC. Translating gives CASSQGATYEQYF.

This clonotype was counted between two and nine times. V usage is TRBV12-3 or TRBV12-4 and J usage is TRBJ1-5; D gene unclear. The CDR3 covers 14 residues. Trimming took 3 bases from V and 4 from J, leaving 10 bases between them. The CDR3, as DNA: TGTGCCAGCAGTTTTGGATCTTCAAATCAGCCCCAGCATTTT. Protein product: CASSFGSSNQPQHF.

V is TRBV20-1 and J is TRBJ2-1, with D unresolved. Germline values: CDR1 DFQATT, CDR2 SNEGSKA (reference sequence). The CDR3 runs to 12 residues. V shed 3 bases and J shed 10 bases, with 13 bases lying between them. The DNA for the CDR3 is TGCAGTGCTAGTGGGGTGGATTTGGAGCAGTTCTTC. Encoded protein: CSASGVDLEQFF.

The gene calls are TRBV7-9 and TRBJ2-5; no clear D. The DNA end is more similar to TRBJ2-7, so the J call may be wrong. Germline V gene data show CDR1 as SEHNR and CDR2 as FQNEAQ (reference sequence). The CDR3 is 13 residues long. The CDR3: CASRPGPLGEQYF. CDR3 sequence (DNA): TGTGCCAGCAGGCCGGGCCCCCTAGGCGAGCAGTACTTC.

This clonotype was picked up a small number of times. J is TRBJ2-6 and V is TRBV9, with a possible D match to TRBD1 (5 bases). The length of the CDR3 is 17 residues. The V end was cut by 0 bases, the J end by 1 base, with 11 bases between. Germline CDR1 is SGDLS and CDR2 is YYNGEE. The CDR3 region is CASSVDPSGSGANVLTF. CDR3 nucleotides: TGTGCCAGCAGCGTAGATCCTTCAGGGTCTGGGGCCAACGTCCTGACTTTC. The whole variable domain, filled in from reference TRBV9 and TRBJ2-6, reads DSGVTQTPKHLITATGQRVTLRCSPRSGDLSVYWYQQSLDQGLQFLIQYYNGEERAKGNILERFSAQQFPDLHSELNLSSLELGDSALYFCASSVDPSGSGANVLTFGAGSRLTVL.

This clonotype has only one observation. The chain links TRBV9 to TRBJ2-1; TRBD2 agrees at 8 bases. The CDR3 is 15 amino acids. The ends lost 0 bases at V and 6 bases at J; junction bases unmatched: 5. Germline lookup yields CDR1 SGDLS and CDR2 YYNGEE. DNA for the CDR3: TGTGCCAGCAGCGTAGAGGCGGGGGGAAGCAATGAGCAGTTCTTC. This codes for CASSVEAGGSNEQFF. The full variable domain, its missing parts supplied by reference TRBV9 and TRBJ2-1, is DSGVTQTPKHLITATGQRVTLRCSPRSGDLSVYWYQQSLDQGLQFLIQYYNGEERAKGNILERFSAQQFPDLHSELNLSSLELGDSALYFCASSVEAGGSNEQFFGPGTRLTVL.

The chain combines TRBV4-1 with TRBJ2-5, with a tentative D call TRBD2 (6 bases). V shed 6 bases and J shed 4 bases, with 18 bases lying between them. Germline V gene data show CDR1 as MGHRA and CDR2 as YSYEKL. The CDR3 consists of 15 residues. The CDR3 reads CASRRGSVIGETQYF. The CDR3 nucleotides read TGCGCCAGCAGGCGGGGTAGCGTCATTGGAGAGACCCAGTACTTC.

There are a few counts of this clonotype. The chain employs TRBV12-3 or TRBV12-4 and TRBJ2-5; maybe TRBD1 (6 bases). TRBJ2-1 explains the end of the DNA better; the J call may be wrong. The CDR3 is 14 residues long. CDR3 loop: CASSHTGFKNEQFF. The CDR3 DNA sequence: TGTGCCAGCAGCCACACAGGGTTCAAGAATGAGCAGTTCTTC.

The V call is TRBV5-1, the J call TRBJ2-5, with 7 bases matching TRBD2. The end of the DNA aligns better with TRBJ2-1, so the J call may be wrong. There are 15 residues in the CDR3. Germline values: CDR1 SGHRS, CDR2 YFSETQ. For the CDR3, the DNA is TGCGCCAGCAGCTCGGCCGGGGGGATCTACAATGAGCAGTTCTTC. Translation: CASSSAGGIYNEQFF.

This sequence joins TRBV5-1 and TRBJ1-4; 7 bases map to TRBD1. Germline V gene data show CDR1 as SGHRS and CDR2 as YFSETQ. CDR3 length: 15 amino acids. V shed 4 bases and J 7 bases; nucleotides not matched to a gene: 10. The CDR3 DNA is TGCGCCAGCAGCCTGGAGGGACAGAATGTTGAAAAACTGTTTTTT. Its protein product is CASSLEGQNVEKLFF.

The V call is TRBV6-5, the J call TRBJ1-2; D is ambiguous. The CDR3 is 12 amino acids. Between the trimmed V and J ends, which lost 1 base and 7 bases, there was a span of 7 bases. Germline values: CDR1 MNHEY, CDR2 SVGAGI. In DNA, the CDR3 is TGTGCCAGCAGTTACTTCCCGGGTGGCTACACCTTC. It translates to CASSYFPGGYTF.